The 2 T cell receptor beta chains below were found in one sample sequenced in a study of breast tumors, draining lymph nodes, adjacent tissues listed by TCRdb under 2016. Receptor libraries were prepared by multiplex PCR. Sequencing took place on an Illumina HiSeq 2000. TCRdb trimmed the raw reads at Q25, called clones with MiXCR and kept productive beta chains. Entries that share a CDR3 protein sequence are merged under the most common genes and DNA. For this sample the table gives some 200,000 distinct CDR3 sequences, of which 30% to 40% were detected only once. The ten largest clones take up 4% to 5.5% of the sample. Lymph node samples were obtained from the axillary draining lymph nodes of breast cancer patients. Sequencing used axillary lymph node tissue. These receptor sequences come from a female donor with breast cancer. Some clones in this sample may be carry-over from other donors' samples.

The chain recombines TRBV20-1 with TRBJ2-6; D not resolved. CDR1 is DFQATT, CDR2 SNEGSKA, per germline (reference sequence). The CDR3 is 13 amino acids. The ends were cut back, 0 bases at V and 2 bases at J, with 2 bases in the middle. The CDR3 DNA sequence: TGCAGTGCTAGAGATCCTGGGGCCAACGTCCTGACTTTC. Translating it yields CSARDPGANVLTF.

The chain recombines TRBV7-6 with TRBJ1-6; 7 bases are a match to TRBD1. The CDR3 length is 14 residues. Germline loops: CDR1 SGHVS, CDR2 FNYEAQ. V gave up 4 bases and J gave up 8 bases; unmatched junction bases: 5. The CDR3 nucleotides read TGTGCCAGCAGCTCCGGGACAGAGGATTCACCCCTCCACTTT. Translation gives CASSSGTEDSPLHF.